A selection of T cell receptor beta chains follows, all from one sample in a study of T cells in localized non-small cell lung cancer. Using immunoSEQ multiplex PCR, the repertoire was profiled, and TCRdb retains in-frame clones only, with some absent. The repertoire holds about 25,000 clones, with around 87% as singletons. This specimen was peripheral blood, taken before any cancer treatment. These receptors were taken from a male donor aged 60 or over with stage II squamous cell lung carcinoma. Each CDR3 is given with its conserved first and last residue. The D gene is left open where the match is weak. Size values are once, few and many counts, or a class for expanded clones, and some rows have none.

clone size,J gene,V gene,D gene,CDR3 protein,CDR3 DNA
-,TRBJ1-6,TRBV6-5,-,CASSPDSRGSLHF,TGTGCCAGCAGTCCAGACAGCCGTGGATCCCTCCACTTT
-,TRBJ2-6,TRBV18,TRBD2,CASSFSGAPTGANVLTF,TGTGCCAGCTCTTTTAGCGGGGCCCCAACTGGGGCCAACGTCCTGACTTTC
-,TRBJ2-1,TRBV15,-,CATSLLRTPVYNEQFF,TGTGCCACCAGTCTCCTAAGGACACCAGTCTACAATGAGCAGTTCTTC
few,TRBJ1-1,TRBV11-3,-,CASSLTTVVAEAFF,TGTGCCAGCAGCTTAACTACAGTGGTCGCTGAAGCTTTCTTT
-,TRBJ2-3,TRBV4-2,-,CASSQIANGYTDTQYF,TGTGCCAGCAGCCAGATAGCAAATGGGTACACAGATACGCAGTATTTT
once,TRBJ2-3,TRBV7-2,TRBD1,CASARDRGTDTQYF,TGTGCCAGCGCCAGGGACAGAGGCACAGATACGCAGTATTTT
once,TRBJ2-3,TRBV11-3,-,CASTLGAESTDTQYF,TGTGCCAGCACCCTGGGAGCTGAGAGCACAGATACGCAGTATTTT
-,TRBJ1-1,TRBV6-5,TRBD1,CASTAGTANEAFF,TGTGCCAGCACCGCAGGGACAGCAAATGAAGCTTTCTTT
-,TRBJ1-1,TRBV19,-,CASSIADSMNTEAFF,TGTGCCAGTAGTATAGCGGACAGTATGAACACTGAAGCTTTCTTT
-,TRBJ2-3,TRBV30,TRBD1,CAWSVGGTGDTQYF,TGTGCCTGGAGTGTAGGCGGGACAGGAGATACGCAGTATTTT
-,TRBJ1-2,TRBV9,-,CASSGAGNYGYTF,TGTGCCAGCAGCGGGGCAGGGAACTATGGCTACACCTTC
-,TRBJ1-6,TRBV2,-,CASGRQNSPLHF,TGTGCCAGCGGGAGACAAAATTCACCCCTCCACTTT
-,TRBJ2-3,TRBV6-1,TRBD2,CASSPGGGTDTQYF,TGTGCCAGCAGCCCGGGGGGGGGCACAGATACGCAGTATTTT
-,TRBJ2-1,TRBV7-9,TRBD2,CASSPVGSSGNEQFF,TGTGCCAGCAGCCCTGTGGGTTCTAGCGGCAATGAGCAGTTCTTC
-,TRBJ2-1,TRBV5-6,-,CASSLTLGGSYNEQFF,TGTGCCAGCAGCTTAACCTTAGGCGGCTCCTACAATGAGCAGTTCTTC
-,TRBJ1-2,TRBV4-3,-,CASSQEGGLGYTF,TGCGCCAGCAGCCAAGAGGGGGGTTTGGGCTACACCTTC
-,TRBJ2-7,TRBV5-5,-,CASSPAGTVTYEQYF,TGTGCCAGCAGCCCGGCCGGGACGGTCACCTACGAGCAGTACTTC
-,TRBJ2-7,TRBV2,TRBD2,CASTRGGAPSYEQYF,TGTGCCTCCACTCGGGGGGGCGCGCCCTCCTACGAGCAGTACTTC
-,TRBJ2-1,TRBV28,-,CASSPTGAGSGTDEQFF,TGTGCCAGCAGTCCAACAGGGGCCGGGAGCGGAACCGATGAGCAGTTCTTC
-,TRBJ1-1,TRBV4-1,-,CASSQGERNTEAFF,TGCGCCAGCAGCCAAGGGGAGAGGAACACTGAAGCTTTCTTT
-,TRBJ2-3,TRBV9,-,CASSSSRVSGSTDTQYF,TGTGCCAGCAGCTCCTCGAGGGTCTCCGGATCGACAGATACGCAGTATTTT
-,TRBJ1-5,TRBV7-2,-,CASSSHPLNQPQHF,TGTGCCAGCAGCTCGCATCCTCTCAATCAGCCCCAGCATTTT
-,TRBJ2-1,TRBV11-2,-,CASSKTSSTTYNEQFF,TGTGCCAGCAGCAAAACGTCTAGTACTACCTACAATGAGCAGTTCTTC
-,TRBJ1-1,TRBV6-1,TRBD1,CASSEDPDREAFF,TGTGCCAGCAGTGAAGACCCGGACAGGGAAGCTTTCTTT
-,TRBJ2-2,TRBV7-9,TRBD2,CASSRAGGPNTGELFF,TGTGCCAGCAGCCGAGCGGGAGGACCGAACACCGGGGAGCTGTTTTTT
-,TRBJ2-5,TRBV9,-,CASSVEAAGETQYF,TGTGCCAGCAGCGTAGAGGCTGCCGGGGAGACCCAGTACTTC
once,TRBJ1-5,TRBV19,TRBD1,CASTQGSRNQPQHF,TGTGCCAGTACACAGGGGTCCCGCAATCAGCCCCAGCATTTT
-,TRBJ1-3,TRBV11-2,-,CASSSLTGGSRWGNTIYF,TGTGCCAGCAGCTCCCTCACTGGGGGTTCAAGGTGGGGAAACACCATATATTTT
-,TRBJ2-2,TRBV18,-,CASSPPGNTGELFF,TGTGCCAGCTCACCACCAGGGAACACCGGGGAGCTGTTTTTT
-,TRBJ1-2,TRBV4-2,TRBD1,CASSQDLGTGAGGYGYTF,TGTGCCAGCAGCCAAGATCTGGGGACAGGGGCCGGGGGCTATGGCTACACCTTC
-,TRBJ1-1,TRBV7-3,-,CASSSGPANTEAFF,TGTGCCAGCAGCTCTGGACCAGCGAACACTGAAGCTTTCTTT
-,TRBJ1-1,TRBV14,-,CASSQGFQGSTEAFF,TGTGCCAGCAGCCAAGGGTTTCAGGGATCCACTGAAGCTTTCTTT
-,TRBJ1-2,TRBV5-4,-,CASSLAADYGYTF,TGTGCCAGCAGCTTGGCAGCAGACTATGGCTACACCTTC
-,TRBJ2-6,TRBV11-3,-,CASSLVGAGANVLTF,TGTGCCAGCAGCTTAGTGGGAGCTGGGGCCAACGTCCTGACTTTC
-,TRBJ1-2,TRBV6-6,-,CASRGYGADYGYTF,TGTGCCAGCAGGGGGTATGGGGCGGACTATGGCTACACCTTC
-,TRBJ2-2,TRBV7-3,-,CASSFGTGELFF,TGTGCCAGCAGCTTTGGGACCGGGGAGCTGTTTTTT
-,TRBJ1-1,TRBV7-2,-,CASSNRQGRGRRNTEAFF,TGTGCCAGCAGCAACCGCCAGGGTAGGGGGAGAAGGAACACTGAAGCTTTCTTT
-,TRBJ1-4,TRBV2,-,CATRGVSATNEKLFF,TGTGCCACCCGGGGGGTATCTGCAACTAATGAAAAACTGTTTTTT
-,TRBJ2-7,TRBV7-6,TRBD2,CASSLPGGLAGPHEQYF,TGTGCCAGCAGCTTACCCGGGGGGTTGGCGGGTCCCCACGAGCAGTACTTC
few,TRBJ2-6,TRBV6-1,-,CASSRVLSGANVLTF,TGTGCCAGCAGTCGCGTCCTCTCTGGGGCCAACGTCCTGACTTTC
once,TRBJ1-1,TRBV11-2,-,CASSDHLGAEAFF,TGTGCCAGCAGCGACCATCTCGGGGCTGAAGCTTTCTTT
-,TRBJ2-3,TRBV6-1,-,CASSDREQYLDTQYF,TGTGCCAGCAGTGACCGAGAACAATACCTGGATACGCAGTATTTT
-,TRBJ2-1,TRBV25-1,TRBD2,CASTLAGGFEEQFF,TGTGCCAGCACCCTAGCGGGGGGCTTCGAAGAGCAGTTCTTC
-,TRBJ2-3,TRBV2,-,CASSRGAGQGGTDTQYF,TGTGCCAGCAGCCGAGGGGCGGGGCAAGGGGGCACAGATACGCAGTATTTT
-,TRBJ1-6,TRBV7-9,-,CASSQDEASYNSPLHF,TGTGCCAGCAGCCAAGACGAAGCCTCCTATAATTCACCCCTCCACTTT
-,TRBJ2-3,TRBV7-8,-,CASSLLRAQADTQYF,TGTGCCAGCAGCTTGCTTAGGGCCCAAGCAGATACGCAGTATTTT
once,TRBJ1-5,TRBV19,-,CASSIRNQPQHF,TGTGCCAGTAGTATAAGAAATCAGCCCCAGCATTTT
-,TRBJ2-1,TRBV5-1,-,CASSFYRDGYNEQFF,TGCGCCAGCAGCTTTTACCGGGACGGCTACAATGAGCAGTTCTTC